A single sample is the source of the 29 T cell receptor beta chains below, sequenced in a study of cytomegalovirus exposure and HLA in healthy donors. The primer mix had 60 Vbeta and 13 Jbeta primers. Sequencing used immunoSEQ multiplex PCR; TCRdb keeps in-frame clones, though not all of them. Among about 180,000 clones listed, around 80% were seen once. Sequencing was performed on PBMCs. The receptors shown here come from a woman between 25 and 40 years old in good health and CMV-seropositive.

The CDR3 protein is CASSQDGTGVAYEQYF. The DNA for the CDR3 is TGCGCCAGCAGCCAAGATGGGACTGGCGTTGCCTACGAGCAGTACTTC. The chain recombines TRBV4-1 with TRBJ2-7; perhaps TRBD2 as D (6 bases). This CDR3 is built from 16 residues. The germline CDR1 and CDR2 sequences are MGHRA and YSYEKL. Trimming took off 0 bases at V and 2 bases at J, with 14 bases between the two ends.

The V gene is TRBV21-1, the J gene TRBJ2-1; the D call TRBD2 from the table was never checked on the DNA. TRBV21-1 is an annotated pseudogene. There are 16 residues in the CDR3. The CDR3 coding sequence is TGTGCCAGCAGCAAAGCGTTCCAACTTCTTGCCCATGAGCAGTTCTTC. The encoded protein is CASSKAFQLLAHEQFF.

This chain connects TRBV5-6 to TRBJ2-7, with D tentatively TRBD2 (6 bases). V was shortened by 3 bases and J by 5 bases, with 15 bases between the two germline ends. The CDR3 is 14 residues long. Germline assignment: CDR1 SGHDT and CDR2 YYEEEE. The CDR3 nucleotides read TGTGCCAGCAGCTCCGTTCGCGGGGTCCACGAGCAGTACTTC. Amino acids: CASSSVRGVHEQYF.

The chain recombines TRBV5-1 with TRBJ2-2; 8 nucleotides match TRBD1. Germline V gene lookup returns CDR1 SGHRS and CDR2 YFSETQ. This CDR3 is built from 16 residues. The V and J ends lost 0 bases and 5 bases, in that order; junction bases with no gene match: 6. The CDR3 spells CASSLEGQGRTGELFF. DNA for the CDR3: TGCGCCAGCAGCTTGGAAGGACAGGGTCGGACCGGGGAGCTGTTTTTT.

The chain joins TRBV28 to TRBJ1-5; D is uncertain. The CDR3 is 15 amino acids. Trimming cost V 3 bases and J 2 bases, with 11 bases left between them. The germline V gene has CDR1 MDHEN and CDR2 SYDVKM. Here the CDR3 reads CASSLRGRGNQPQHF. CDR3 coding DNA: TGTGCCAGCAGTTTGAGAGGGCGAGGCAATCAGCCCCAGCATTTT.

This chain uses TRBV6-5 with TRBJ2-5; 7 nucleotides line up with TRBD2. The CDR3 totals 16 residues. With 2 bases clipped from V and 3 bases from J, the junction kept 9 bases outside the gene matches. In germline, CDR1 is MNHEY, CDR2 SVGAGI. The CDR3 DNA is TGTGCCAGCAGTTACACGGGTCTAGCGGTAAAAGAGACCCAGTACTTC. It is translated as CASSYTGLAVKETQYF.

This clone has more than one count but fewer than ten. The chain links TRBV28 to TRBJ1-5; the D gene is possibly TRBD1 (5 bases). This CDR3 comprises 17 residues. V was pared by 0 bases and J by 0 bases, with 12 bases between. CDR1 MDHEN and CDR2 SYDVKM come from the germline V gene. CDR3 DNA sequence: TGTGCCAGCAGTTTATGGTTACAGGTTTCTAGCAATCAGCCCCAGCATTTT. This gives the protein CASSLWLQVSSNQPQHF.

The genes are TRBV2 and TRBJ2-2, with 9 nucleotides matching TRBD1. In germline, CDR1 is SNHLY, CDR2 FYNNEI. The CDR3 extends over 15 amino acids. V shed 7 bases and J 2 bases; nucleotides not matched to a gene: 5. As DNA, the CDR3 is TGTGCCAGCAATCGGGACAGGGCCAACACCGGGGAGCTGTTTTTT. It codes for CASNRDRANTGELFF.

The table lists this clone with a few counts. The chain combines TRBV9 with TRBJ1-4; D may be TRBD1 (5 bases). Between the trimmed V and J ends, which lost 3 bases and 0 bases, there was a span of 12 bases. CDR3 length: 16 amino acids. Per germline, CDR1 SGDLS and CDR2 YYNGEE. This CDR3 reads CASSAGSTATNEKLFF. The DNA for the CDR3 is TGTGCCAGCAGCGCAGGGTCTACTGCAACTAATGAAAAACTGTTTTTT.

J is TRBJ2-2 and V is TRBV7-2; 10 bases fit TRBD2. Germline-derived CDR1 and CDR2 are SGHTA and FQGNSA. CDR3 size: 15 residues. V was clipped by 5 bases and J by 5 bases; unmatched bases: 5. In DNA form, the CDR3 reads TGTGCCAGCAGCCCGGGACTAGCGACTACCGGGGAGCTGTTTTTT. Its translation: CASSPGLATTGELFF. Filled out from reference TRBV7-2 and TRBJ2-2, the complete variable domain reads GAGVSQSPSNKVTEKGKDVELRCDPISGHTALYWYRQSLGQGLEFLIYFQGNSAPDKSGLPSDRFSAERTGGSVSTLTIQRTQQEDSAVYLCASSPGLATTGELFFGEGSRLTVL.

This chain uses TRBV30 with TRBJ2-1, with TRBD2 matching over 16 bases. The CDR3 is 19 residues long. Per the germline V gene, CDR1 is GTSNPN and CDR2 is SVGIG (reference sequence). Trimming removed 6 bases from V and 0 bases from J; junction bases left unmatched: 11. CDR3 coding DNA: TGTGCCTGCCCACCGGGACTAGCGGGAGGGCCAAGCTCCTACAATGAGCAGTTCTTC. It specifies CACPPGLAGGPSSYNEQFF.

Only a few counts were recorded for this clone. The V and J genes are TRBV30 and TRBJ2-7; D perhaps matches TRBD2 (5 bases). This CDR3 is built from 11 residues. The germline V and J ends were trimmed by 6 bases and 7 bases, with 13 bases remaining between them. Germline values: CDR1 GTSNPN, CDR2 SVGIG (reference sequence). The CDR3 DNA sequence: TGTGCCTGTAGCGCCTTTTCAGAGCAGTACTTC. Its translation: CACSAFSEQYF.

The chain employs TRBV7-9 and TRBJ1-5; 8 bases are a match to TRBD1. Germline V gives CDR1 SEHNR, CDR2 FQNEAQ (reference sequence). The CDR3 has 13 amino acids. The V gene end was trimmed by 5 bases and the J gene end by 11 bases; junction bases not matched to a gene: 8. The CDR3 loop is CASSLQGGLSQHF. The CDR3 nucleotides are TGTGCCAGCAGCCTACAGGGGGGGCTTTCCCAGCATTTT.

V usage is TRBV2 and J usage is TRBJ2-5; D may be TRBD2 (6 bases). The germline V gene has CDR1 SNHLY and CDR2 FYNNEI. The CDR3 sequence is 13 residues long. V lost 6 bases and J lost 2, with 10 bases in between. The chain's CDR3 is CASRSRGQETQYF. CDR3 DNA sequence: TGTGCCAGCAGGAGTCGGGGGCAAGAGACCCAGTACTTC.

The chain has TRBV19 and TRBJ2-7; TRBD2 agrees at 11 bases. There are 12 residues in the CDR3. The junction had 5 bases not matched to a gene; V was cut back by 10 bases and J by 6 bases. Germline CDR1 is LNHDA and CDR2 is SQIVND (reference sequence). The CDR3 DNA sequence: TGTGCCACGACTAGCGGGGAGACCGAGCAGTACTTC. This gives the protein CATTSGETEQYF.

The chain is built from TRBV21-1 and TRBJ2-1; the listed D gene, TRBD2, was not tested against the DNA. TRBV21-1 constitutes a pseudogene. This CDR3 comprises 18 residues. Here the CDR3 reads CASSKARKLLVEEAEQFF. DNA for the CDR3: TGTGCCAGCAGCAAAGCCAGGAAACTGTTAGTGGAGGAGGCTGAGCAGTTCTTC.

The V call is TRBV19, the J call TRBJ2-7, with TRBD2 matching 8 bases. Germline-derived CDR1 and CDR2 are LNHDA and SQIVND (reference sequence). The junction had 2 bases not matched to a gene; V was cut back by 3 bases and J by 1 base. This CDR3 region has 14 residues. The CDR3 here is CASSIGRESYEQYF. The CDR3 coding sequence is TGTGCCAGTAGTATCGGGAGGGAGTCCTACGAGCAGTACTTC.

The chain couples TRBV11-3 to TRBJ1-4; TRBD1 matches at 8 bases. The V segment lost 5 bases and the J segment 8 bases; nucleotides outside the gene matches: 7. In germline, CDR1 is SGHNT, CDR2 YENEEA. This CDR3 has 14 amino acids. CDR3 sequence (DNA): TGTGCCAGCAGCCCAGGACAGGGAGAGGAAAAACTGTTTTTT. Translation gives CASSPGQGEEKLFF.

In its sample, this clone was seen a few times. This chain links TRBV9 with TRBJ2-1; D call uncertain. CDR1 is SGDLS and CDR2 is YYNGEE in the germline V gene. Trimming shortened V by 3 bases and J by 0 bases, and 4 bases separated the two germline ends. The CDR3 spans 13 residues. The CDR3: CASSGSSYNEQFF. The CDR3 bases are TGTGCCAGCAGCGGGAGCTCCTACAATGAGCAGTTCTTC.

There are a few counts of this clone. The gene calls are TRBV2 and TRBJ1-3, with a weak D call TRBD1 (5 bases). Germline V gives CDR1 SNHLY, CDR2 FYNNEI. CDR3 length: 12 residues. V lost 6 bases and J 10 bases, leaving 13 bases between the germline ends. The CDR3 region is CASSGREGTIYF. For the CDR3, the DNA is TGTGCCAGCAGCGGCAGGGAGGGGACCATATATTTT.

The chain uses TRBV7-3 and TRBJ2-7, with D possibly matching TRBD1 (6 bases). Germline V gene data show CDR1 as SGHTA and CDR2 as FQGTGA. The CDR3 length is 13 residues. The ends were cut back, 6 bases at V and 0 bases at J, with 9 bases in the middle. CDR3 in DNA: TGTGCCAGCAGTCGGGACAACTCCTACGAGCAGTACTTC. This sequence encodes CASSRDNSYEQYF.

This chain joins TRBV30 and TRBJ2-5; TRBD2 matches 7 bases. The junction had 8 bases not matched to a gene; V was cut back by 3 bases and J by 1 base. The CDR3 sequence is 15 residues long. Germline-derived CDR1 and CDR2 are GTSNPN and SVGIG (reference sequence). CDR3 in amino acids: CAWSDSSGSQETQYF. The CDR3 DNA reads TGTGCCTGGAGCGATTCTAGCGGCTCCCAAGAGACCCAGTACTTC.

This clone was detected only once. V is TRBV7-9 and J is TRBJ1-4; 8 bases match TRBD1. With 5 bases clipped from V and 2 bases from J, the junction kept 4 bases outside the gene matches. CDR3 length: 15 amino acids. CDR1 and CDR2 (germline): SEHNR, FQNEAQ (reference sequence). The CDR3 sequence: CASSRGQGTNEKLFF. DNA for the CDR3: TGTGCCAGCAGCCGAGGACAGGGTACTAATGAAAAACTGTTTTTT.

In nucleotides, the CDR3 is TGTGCCAGCAGACTCGGGGGACTAGCGTCCGGGGAGCTGTTTTTT. Its translation is CASRLGGLASGELFF. The chain is built from TRBV27 and TRBJ2-2; TRBD2 agrees at 10 bases. Germline assignment: CDR1 MNHEY and CDR2 SMNVEV (reference sequence). Germline trimming cut 6 bases from V and 6 bases from J; bases unmatched to any gene: 7. The CDR3 loop spans 15 amino acids.

The chain joins TRBV19 to TRBJ2-2, with 9 bases identical to TRBD1. The CDR3 is made up of 15 amino acids. V gave up 7 bases and J gave up 5 bases; unmatched junction bases: 8. Germline V gives CDR1 LNHDA, CDR2 SQIVND (reference sequence). CDR3 residues: CASTLQGAGTGELFF. In DNA, the CDR3 is TGTGCCAGTACCCTACAGGGGGCCGGGACCGGGGAGCTGTTTTTT.

V usage is TRBV6-5 and J usage is TRBJ1-1; possible D gene TRBD1, 6 bases. The germline CDR1 and CDR2 sequences are MNHEY and SVGAGI. Trimming removed 6 bases from V and 5 bases from J, with 16 bases in between. The CDR3 is 14 amino acids. This chain's CDR3 is CASRTGAAPTEAFF. DNA for the CDR3: TGTGCCAGCAGGACAGGTGCGGCGCCAACTGAAGCTTTCTTT.

This clone appeared once. The chain carries TRBV4-2 and TRBJ2-5; TRBD2 agrees at 13 bases. Trimming took 3 bases from V and 5 from J; bases not matched to a gene: 9. Germline values: CDR1 LGHNA, CDR2 YNFKEQ. This CDR3 is 17 amino acids long. The CDR3, as DNA: TGTGCCAGCAGCCAGCAAACTAGCGGGAGGGCGTGGGAGACCCAGTACTTC. It encodes CASSQQTSGRAWETQYF.

The rearrangement joins TRBV4-3 to TRBJ1-1, with D possibly being TRBD1 (5 bases). Germline V gene sequence: CDR1 LGHNA, CDR2 YSLEER. The CDR3 is 14 residues long. V was shortened by 3 bases and J by 1 base, with 9 bases between the two germline ends. The DNA of the CDR3 is TGCGCCAGCAGCCAGGCCGGGGGGAACACTGAAGCTTTCTTT. Protein: CASSQAGGNTEAFF.

The genes are TRBV5-6 and TRBJ2-7; D remains unclear. This CDR3 has 15 residues. V lost 0 bases to trimming and J lost 0 bases, with 10 bases between them. CDR1 and CDR2 from the germline V gene are SGHDT and YYEEEE. The CDR3 nucleotides are TGTGCCAGCAGCTTGGCCTTGGGCAGCTCCTACGAGCAGTACTTC. It yields the protein CASSLALGSSYEQYF.